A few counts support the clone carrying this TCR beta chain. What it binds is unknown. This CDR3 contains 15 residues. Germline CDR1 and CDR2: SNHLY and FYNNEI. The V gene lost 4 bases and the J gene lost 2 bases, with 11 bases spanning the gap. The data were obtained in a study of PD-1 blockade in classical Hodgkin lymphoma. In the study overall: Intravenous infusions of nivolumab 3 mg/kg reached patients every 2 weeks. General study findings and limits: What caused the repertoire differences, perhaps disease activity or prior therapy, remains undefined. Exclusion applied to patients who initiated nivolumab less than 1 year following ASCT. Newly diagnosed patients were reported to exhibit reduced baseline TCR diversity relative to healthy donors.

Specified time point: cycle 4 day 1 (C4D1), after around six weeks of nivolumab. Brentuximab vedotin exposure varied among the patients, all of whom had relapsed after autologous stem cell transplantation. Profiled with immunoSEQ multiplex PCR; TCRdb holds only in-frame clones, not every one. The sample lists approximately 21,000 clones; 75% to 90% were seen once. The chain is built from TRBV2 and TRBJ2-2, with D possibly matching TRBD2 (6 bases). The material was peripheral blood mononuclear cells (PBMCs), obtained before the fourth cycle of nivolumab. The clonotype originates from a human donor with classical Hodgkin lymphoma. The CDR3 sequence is CASSGKGTNTGELFF. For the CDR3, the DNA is TGTGCCAGCAGTGGAAAGGGGACTAACACCGGGGAGCTGTTTTTT.